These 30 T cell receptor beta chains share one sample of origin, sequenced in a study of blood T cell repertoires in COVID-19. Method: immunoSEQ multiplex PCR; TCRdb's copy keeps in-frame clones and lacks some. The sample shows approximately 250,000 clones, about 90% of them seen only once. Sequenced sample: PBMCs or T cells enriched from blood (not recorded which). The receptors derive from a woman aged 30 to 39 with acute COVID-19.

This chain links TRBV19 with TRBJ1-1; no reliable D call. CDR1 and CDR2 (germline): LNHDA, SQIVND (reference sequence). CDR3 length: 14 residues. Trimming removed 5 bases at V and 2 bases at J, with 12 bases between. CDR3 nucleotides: TGTGCCAGTAGTCTCGGAGTACTAAACACTGAAGCTTTCTTT. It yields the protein CASSLGVLNTEAFF.

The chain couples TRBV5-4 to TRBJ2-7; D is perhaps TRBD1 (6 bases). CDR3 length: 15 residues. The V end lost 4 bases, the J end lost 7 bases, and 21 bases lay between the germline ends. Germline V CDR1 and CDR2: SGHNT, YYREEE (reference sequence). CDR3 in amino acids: CASSHDDRVGGEQYF. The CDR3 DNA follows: TGTGCCAGCAGCCACGACGACCGTGTAGGGGGAGAGCAGTACTTC.

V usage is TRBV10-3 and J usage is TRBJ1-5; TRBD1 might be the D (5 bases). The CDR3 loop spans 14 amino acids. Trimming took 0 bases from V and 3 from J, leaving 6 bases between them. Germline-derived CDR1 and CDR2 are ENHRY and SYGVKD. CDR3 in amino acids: CAISESGVNQPQHF. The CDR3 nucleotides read TGTGCCATCAGTGAGTCAGGGGTCAATCAGCCCCAGCATTTT.

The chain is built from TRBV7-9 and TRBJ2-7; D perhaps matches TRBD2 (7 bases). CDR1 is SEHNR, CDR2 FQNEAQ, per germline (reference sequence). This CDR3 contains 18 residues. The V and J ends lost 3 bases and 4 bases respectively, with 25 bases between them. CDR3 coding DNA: TGTGCCAGCAGCTTTGTTCCTCCTTCAGCGGGACAAACTTACGAGCAGTACTTC. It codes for CASSFVPPSAGQTYEQYF.

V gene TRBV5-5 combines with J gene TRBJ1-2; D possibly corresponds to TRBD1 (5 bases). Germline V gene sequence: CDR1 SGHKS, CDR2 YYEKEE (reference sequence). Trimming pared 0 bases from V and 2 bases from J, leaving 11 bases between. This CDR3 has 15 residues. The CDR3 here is CASSLEAGNNYGYTF. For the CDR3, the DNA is TGTGCCAGCAGCTTGGAGGCAGGGAACAACTATGGCTACACCTTC.

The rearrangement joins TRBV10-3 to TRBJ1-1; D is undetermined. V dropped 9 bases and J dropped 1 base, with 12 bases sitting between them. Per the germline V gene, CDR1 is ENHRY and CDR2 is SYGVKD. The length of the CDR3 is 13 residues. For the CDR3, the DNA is TGTGCCATAGCCGAGACACCGAACACTGAAGCTTTCTTT. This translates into CAIAETPNTEAFF.

The chain's CDR3 is CASSARGAVSYNEQFF. The CDR3 DNA sequence: TGTGCCAGCAGTGCTCGGGGAGCGGTCTCCTACAATGAGCAGTTCTTC. This chain uses TRBV28 with TRBJ2-1; weak D call: TRBD2 (5 bases). Germline CDR1 and CDR2: MDHEN and SYDVKM. The V and J ends lost 5 bases and 0 bases respectively, with 14 bases between them. CDR3 size: 16 residues.

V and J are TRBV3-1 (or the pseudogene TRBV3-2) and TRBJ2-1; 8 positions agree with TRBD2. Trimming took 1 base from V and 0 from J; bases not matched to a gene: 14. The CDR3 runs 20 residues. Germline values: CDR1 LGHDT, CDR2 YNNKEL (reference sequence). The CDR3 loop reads CASSQVTTSETSDSYNEQFF. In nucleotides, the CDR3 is TGTGCCAGCAGCCAAGTTACAACGAGTGAGACTAGCGACTCCTACAATGAGCAGTTCTTC.

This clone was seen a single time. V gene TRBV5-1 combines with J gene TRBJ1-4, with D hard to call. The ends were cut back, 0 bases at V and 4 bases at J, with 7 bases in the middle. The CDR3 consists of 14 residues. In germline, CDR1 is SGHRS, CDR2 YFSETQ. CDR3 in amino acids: CASSLGSNNEKLFF. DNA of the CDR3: TGCGCCAGCAGCTTGGGTTCAAATAATGAAAAACTGTTTTTT.

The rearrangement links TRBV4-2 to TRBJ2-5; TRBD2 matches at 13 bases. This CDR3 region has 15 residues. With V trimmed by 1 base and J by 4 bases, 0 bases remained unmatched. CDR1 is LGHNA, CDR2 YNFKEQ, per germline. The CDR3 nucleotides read TGTGCCAGCAGCCAAGGACTAGCGGGAGGAGAGACCCAGTACTTC. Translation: CASSQGLAGGETQYF.

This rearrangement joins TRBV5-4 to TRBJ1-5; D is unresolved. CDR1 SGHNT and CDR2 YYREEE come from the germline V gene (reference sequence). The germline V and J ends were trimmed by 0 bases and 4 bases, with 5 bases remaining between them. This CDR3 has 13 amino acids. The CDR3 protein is CASSLVPNQPQHF. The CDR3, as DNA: TGTGCCAGCAGCTTGGTCCCTAATCAGCCCCAGCATTTT.

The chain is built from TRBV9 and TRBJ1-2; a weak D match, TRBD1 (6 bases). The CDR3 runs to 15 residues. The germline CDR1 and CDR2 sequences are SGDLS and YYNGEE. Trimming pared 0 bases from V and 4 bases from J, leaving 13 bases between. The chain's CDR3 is CASSVEGQTLYGYTF. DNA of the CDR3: TGTGCCAGCAGCGTAGAAGGACAGACACTCTATGGCTACACCTTC.

CDR3 amino acids: CASSLVGREYASHTEAFF. The CDR3 nucleotides read TGTGCCAGCAGCTTAGTTGGCAGGGAATATGCGTCCCACACTGAAGCTTTCTTT. V is TRBV7-6 and J is TRBJ1-1; possibly TRBD1 for D (5 bases). This CDR3 region has 18 residues. Looked up from germline, CDR1 is SGHVS and CDR2 is FNYEAQ. Trimming removed 1 base from V and 3 bases from J, with 21 bases in between. Variable domain in full (rest from reference TRBV7-6 and TRBJ1-1): GAGVSQSPRYKVTKRGQDVALRCDPISGHVSLYWYRQALGQGPEFLTYFNYEAQQDKSGLPNDRFSAERPEGSISTLTIQRTEQRDSAMYRCASSLVGREYASHTEAFFGQGTRLTVV.

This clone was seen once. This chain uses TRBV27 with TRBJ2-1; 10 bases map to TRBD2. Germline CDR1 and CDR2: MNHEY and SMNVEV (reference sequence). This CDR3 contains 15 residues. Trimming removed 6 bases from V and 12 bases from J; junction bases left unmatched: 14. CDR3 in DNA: TGTGCCAGCAGCCCTAAAATGACTAGCGGGTTTCTGCAGTTCTTC. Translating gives CASSPKMTSGFLQFF.

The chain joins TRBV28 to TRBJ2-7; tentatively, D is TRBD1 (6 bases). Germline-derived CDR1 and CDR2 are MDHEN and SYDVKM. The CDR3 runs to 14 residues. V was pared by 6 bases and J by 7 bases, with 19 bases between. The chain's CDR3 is CASRPENRVREQYF. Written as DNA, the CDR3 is TGTGCCAGCAGACCCGAGAACAGGGTGAGGGAGCAGTACTTC.

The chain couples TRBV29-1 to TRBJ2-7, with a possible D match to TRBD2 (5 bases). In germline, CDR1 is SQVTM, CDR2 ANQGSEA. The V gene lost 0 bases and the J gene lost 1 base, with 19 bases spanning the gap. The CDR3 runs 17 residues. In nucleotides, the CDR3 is TGCAGCGTTGAAGAGTCCAGGAGGAAGGGTGGGTCCTACGAGCAGTACTTC. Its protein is CSVEESRRKGGSYEQYF.

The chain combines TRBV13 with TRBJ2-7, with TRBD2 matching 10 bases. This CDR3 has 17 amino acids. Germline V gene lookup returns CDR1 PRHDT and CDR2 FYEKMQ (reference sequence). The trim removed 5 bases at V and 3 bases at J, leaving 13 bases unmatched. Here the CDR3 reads CASSPRGLAGAGYEQYF. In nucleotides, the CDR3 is TGTGCCAGCAGCCCAAGGGGGCTAGCGGGAGCTGGCTACGAGCAGTACTTC.

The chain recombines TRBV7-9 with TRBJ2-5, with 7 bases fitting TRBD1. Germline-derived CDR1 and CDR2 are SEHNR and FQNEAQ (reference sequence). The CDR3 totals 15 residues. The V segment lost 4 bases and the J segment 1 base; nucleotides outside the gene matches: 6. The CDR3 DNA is TGTGCCAGCAGCTCAGCCGGGACAGCCCAAGAGACCCAGTACTTC. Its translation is CASSSAGTAQETQYF. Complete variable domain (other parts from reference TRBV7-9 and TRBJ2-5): DTGVSQNPRHKITKRGQNVTFRCDPISEHNRLYWYRQTLGQGPEFLTYFQNEAQLEKSRLLSDRFSAERPKGSFSTLEIQRTEQGDSAMYLCASSSAGTAQETQYFGPGTRLLVL.

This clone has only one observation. The CDR3 DNA follows: TGTGCCAGCAGTTCTAACGGCAATCAGCCCCAGCATTTT. Its protein product is CASSSNGNQPQHF. The V call is TRBV27, the J call TRBJ1-5; unclear D gene. Germline lookup yields CDR1 MNHEY and CDR2 SMNVEV (reference sequence). V was clipped by 4 bases and J by 2 bases, with 6 bases between them. This CDR3 is 13 amino acids long.

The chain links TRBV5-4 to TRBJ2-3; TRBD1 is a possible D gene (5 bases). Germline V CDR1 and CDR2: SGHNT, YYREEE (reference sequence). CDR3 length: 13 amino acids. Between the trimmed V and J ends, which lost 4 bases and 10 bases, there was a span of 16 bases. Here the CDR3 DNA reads TGTGCCAGCAGCGACAGTCGGGCCCAGGCGCAGTATTTT. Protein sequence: CASSDSRAQAQYF.

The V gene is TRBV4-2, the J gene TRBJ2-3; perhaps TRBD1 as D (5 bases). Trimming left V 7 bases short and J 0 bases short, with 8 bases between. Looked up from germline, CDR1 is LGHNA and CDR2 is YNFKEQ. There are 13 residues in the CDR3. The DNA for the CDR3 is TGTGCCAGCAAGACAGCTAGCACAGATACGCAGTATTTT. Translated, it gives CASKTASTDTQYF.

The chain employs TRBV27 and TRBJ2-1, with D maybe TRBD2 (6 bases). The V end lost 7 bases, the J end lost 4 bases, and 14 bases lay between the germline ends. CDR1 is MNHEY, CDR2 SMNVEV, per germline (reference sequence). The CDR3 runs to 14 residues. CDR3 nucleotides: TGTGCCAGCACCCCCGGGAGCAGATACAATGAGCAGTTCTTC. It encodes CASTPGSRYNEQFF.

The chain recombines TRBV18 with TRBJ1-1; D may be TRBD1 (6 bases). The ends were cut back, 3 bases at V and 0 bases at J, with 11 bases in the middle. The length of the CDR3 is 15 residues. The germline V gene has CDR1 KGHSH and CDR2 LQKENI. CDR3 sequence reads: CASSPLGQLNTEAFF. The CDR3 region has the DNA TGTGCCAGCTCACCTCTAGGACAGTTGAACACTGAAGCTTTCTTT.

CDR3 amino acids: CASSQFYFLGREQFF. The CDR3 nucleotides read TGTGCCAGCAGCCAATTTTATTTCCTCGGTCGTGAGCAGTTCTTC. The V call is TRBV4-2, the J call TRBJ2-1; D remains unclear. The V gene lost 2 bases and the J gene lost 9 bases, with 17 bases spanning the gap. The CDR3 runs 15 residues. CDR1 is LGHNA, CDR2 YNFKEQ, per germline.

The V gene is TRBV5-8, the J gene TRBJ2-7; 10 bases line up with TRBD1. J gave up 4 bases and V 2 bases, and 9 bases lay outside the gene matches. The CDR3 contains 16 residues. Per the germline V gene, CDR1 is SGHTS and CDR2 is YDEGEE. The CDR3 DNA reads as TGTGCCAGCAGCTTTCGAGGGGGGACAGGGGAGTACGAGCAGTACTTC. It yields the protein CASSFRGGTGEYEQYF. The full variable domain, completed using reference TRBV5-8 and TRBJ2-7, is EAGVTQSPTHLIKTRGQQATLRCSPISGHTSVYWYQQALGLGLQFLLWYDEGEERNRGNFPPRFSGRQFPNYSSELNVNALELEDSALYLCASSFRGGTGEYEQYFGPGTRLTVT.

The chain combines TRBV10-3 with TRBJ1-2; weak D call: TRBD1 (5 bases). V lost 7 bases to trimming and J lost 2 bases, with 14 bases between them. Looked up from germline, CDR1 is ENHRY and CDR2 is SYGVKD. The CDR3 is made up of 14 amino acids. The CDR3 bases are TGTGCCATCACCCCGACAGAGATCAACTATGGCTACACCTTC. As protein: CAITPTEINYGYTF.

CDR3 coding DNA: TGTGCCAGCATACGAAAGGACAGGGCGGCTCAGCCCCAGCATTTT. Protein: CASIRKDRAAQPQHF. The V gene is TRBV28, the J gene TRBJ1-5; 8 nucleotides match TRBD1. This CDR3 is built from 15 residues. Trimming removed 7 bases from V and 6 bases from J; junction bases left unmatched: 11. The germline CDR1 and CDR2 sequences are MDHEN and SYDVKM.

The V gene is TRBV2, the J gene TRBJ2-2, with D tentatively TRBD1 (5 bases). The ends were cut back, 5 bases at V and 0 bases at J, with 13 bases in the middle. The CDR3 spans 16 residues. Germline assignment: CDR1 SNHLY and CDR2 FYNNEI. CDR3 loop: CASSPQGFANTGELFF. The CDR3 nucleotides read TGTGCCAGCAGTCCCCAGGGCTTCGCGAACACCGGGGAGCTGTTTTTT.

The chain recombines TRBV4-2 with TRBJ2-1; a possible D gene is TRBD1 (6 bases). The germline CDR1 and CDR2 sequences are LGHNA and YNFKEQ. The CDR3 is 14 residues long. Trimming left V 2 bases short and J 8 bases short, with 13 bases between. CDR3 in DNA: TGTGCCAGCAGCCAACCCTCCAGGGGAGATGAGCAGTTCTTC. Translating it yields CASSQPSRGDEQFF.

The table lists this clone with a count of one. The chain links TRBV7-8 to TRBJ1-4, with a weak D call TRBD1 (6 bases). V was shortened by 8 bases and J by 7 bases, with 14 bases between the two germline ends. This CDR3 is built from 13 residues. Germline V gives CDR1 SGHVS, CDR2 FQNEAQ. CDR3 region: CASRRTAPEKLFF. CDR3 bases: TGTGCCAGCCGAAGGACAGCCCCTGAAAAACTGTTTTTT.